This T cell receptor (beta chain) stems from a study of early stage breast cancer tumors. The CDR3 sequence is 13 residues long. CDR1 is SGHRS and CDR2 is YFSETQ in the germline V gene. Trimming left V 3 bases short and J 0 bases short, with 6 bases between. Only in-frame clones appear in the TCRdb table, and some are missing; sequencing was by immunoSEQ multiplex PCR. The sample consists of 8,500 to 10,000 clones, 78% of them appearing once. V gene TRBV5-1 combines with J gene TRBJ1-1; D remains ambiguous. The receptor's source is a person in their 40s with breast cancer. The specimen was normal breast tissue next to the tumor. CDR3: CASSSRVNTEAFF. CDR3 DNA sequence: TGCGCCAGCAGCTCCAGAGTGAACACTGAAGCTTTCTTT.